Presented here are 24 T cell receptor beta chains from one specimen sequenced in a study of blood T cell repertoires in COVID-19. Produced via immunoSEQ multiplex PCR; TCRdb's table is partial and in-frame only. The sample carries 150,000 to 200,000 clones, about 86% recorded once. The sample comprised peripheral blood. These receptors were taken from a middle-aged man with active or convalescent COVID-19.

This chain joins TRBV4-3 and TRBJ2-7; 10 bases agree with TRBD1. This CDR3 has 15 amino acids. V lost 1 base and J lost 1; bases outside the gene matches: 1. Germline V gives CDR1 LGHNA, CDR2 YSLEER. CDR3 region: CASSQGTGGSYEQYF. CDR3 nucleotide sequence: TGCGCCAGCAGCCAAGGGACAGGGGGGTCCTACGAGCAGTACTTC.

This sequence joins TRBV7-2 and TRBJ2-3; unclear D gene. V was trimmed by 0 bases and J by 0 bases, leaving 7 bases between them. Per germline, CDR1 SGHTA and CDR2 FQGNSA. This CDR3 has 15 residues. The CDR3 sequence is CASSLAAVSTDTQYF. The CDR3 bases are TGTGCCAGCAGCTTAGCTGCGGTAAGCACAGATACGCAGTATTTT.

The rearrangement links TRBV9 to TRBJ1-2, with a tentative D call TRBD1 (6 bases). The CDR3 length is 15 residues. Per germline, CDR1 SGDLS and CDR2 YYNGEE. Trimming pared 1 base from V and 3 bases from J, leaving 13 bases between. CDR3 in amino acids: CASSVHLTGDYGYTF. For the CDR3, the DNA is TGTGCCAGCAGCGTACATCTGACAGGAGACTATGGCTACACCTTC.

This clone was seen just once. The chain has TRBV6-6 and TRBJ2-5; 10 bases are a match to TRBD1. This CDR3 has 15 residues. V lost 5 bases and J lost 5; bases outside the gene matches: 8. Germline V gene sequence: CDR1 MNHNY, CDR2 SVGAGI (reference sequence). CDR3 loop: CASSPDRGRGETQYF. The CDR3 DNA reads TGTGCCAGCAGTCCAGACAGGGGGCGCGGGGAGACCCAGTACTTC.

Only one count was recorded for this clone. This chain joins TRBV7-6 and TRBJ2-2, with 8 bases lining up with TRBD2. This CDR3 has 15 amino acids. Trimming removed 5 bases from V and 1 base from J; junction bases left unmatched: 3. The germline V gene has CDR1 SGHVS and CDR2 FNYEAQ. CDR3 residues: CASSPGGGNTGELFF. The CDR3 nucleotides read TGTGCCAGCAGCCCCGGGGGGGGGAACACCGGGGAGCTGTTTTTT.

The J gene is TRBJ2-7, the V gene TRBV18; TRBD2 matches 9 bases. Germline V CDR1 and CDR2: KGHSH, LQKENI. The CDR3 spans 14 residues. The ends lost 6 bases at V and 6 bases at J; junction bases unmatched: 9. CDR3 region: CASSPAGGLTEQYF. The CDR3 nucleotides read TGTGCCAGCTCGCCAGCGGGAGGATTAACCGAGCAGTACTTC.

This clone showed up just once. The rearrangement links TRBV3-1 (or the pseudogene TRBV3-2) to TRBJ1-5, with a possible D match to TRBD1 (5 bases). Germline assignment: CDR1 LGHDT and CDR2 YNNKEL (reference sequence). The ends were cut back, 4 bases at V and 9 bases at J, with 16 bases in the middle. The CDR3 covers 14 residues. The CDR3 spells CASSRDIGVWPQHF. In nucleotides, the CDR3 is TGTGCCAGCAGCCGAGACATAGGGGTTTGGCCCCAGCATTTT.

J is TRBJ2-5 and V is TRBV15; no clear D. Deletions cut 0 bases from V and 3 bases from J, with 11 bases between. CDR3 size: 15 residues. The germline V gene has CDR1 LNHNV and CDR2 YYDKDF (reference sequence). CDR3 amino acids: CATSRDLSVEETQYF. For the CDR3, the DNA is TGTGCCACCAGCAGAGATCTTTCCGTTGAAGAGACCCAGTACTTC.

This clone was observed a handful of times. The V call is TRBV28, the J call TRBJ2-5; D might be TRBD1 (6 bases). The CDR3 totals 15 residues. V dropped 1 base and J dropped 5 bases, with 14 bases sitting between them. The germline CDR1 and CDR2 sequences are MDHEN and SYDVKM. CDR3 nucleotides: TGTGCCAGCAGTTTATCTCAGGGACACAGGGAGACCCAGTACTTC. The encoded protein is CASSLSQGHRETQYF.

The V gene is TRBV6-2 or TRBV6-3, the J gene TRBJ2-2, with 10 bases matching TRBD1. The junction had 7 bases not matched to a gene; V was cut back by 0 bases and J by 3 bases. The CDR3 loop spans 18 amino acids. CDR1 is MNHEY, CDR2 SVGEGT, per germline. The CDR3 bases are TGTGCCAGCAGTTACTCGAGTACCGGGACAGGGGACACCGGGGAGCTGTTTTTT. Protein product: CASSYSSTGTGDTGELFF.

The chain links TRBV11-2 to TRBJ1-5, with a possible D match to TRBD1 (5 bases). V dropped 8 bases and J dropped 5 bases, with 13 bases sitting between them. The germline V gene encodes CDR1 SGHAT and CDR2 FQNNGV. The CDR3 has 13 amino acids. The CDR3 spells CASSRQRYQPQHF. CDR3 coding DNA: TGTGCCAGCTCGCGACAGAGGTATCAGCCCCAGCATTTT.

This clone has only a few counts. The chain's CDR3 is CATSKDRDGDEQFF. The CDR3 coding sequence is TGTGCCACCAGCAAGGACAGGGATGGGGATGAGCAGTTCTTC. This chain connects TRBV15 to TRBJ2-1; 8 bases match TRBD1. Germline loops: CDR1 LNHNV, CDR2 YYDKDF (reference sequence). This CDR3 contains 14 residues. Trimming took 4 bases from V and 8 from J; bases not matched to a gene: 7.

The chain links TRBV28 to TRBJ1-2; D may be TRBD1 (6 bases). The CDR3 is 16 amino acids. CDR1 and CDR2 (germline): MDHEN, SYDVKM. Trimming removed 3 bases from V and 3 bases from J, with 17 bases in between. The CDR3 coding sequence is TGTGCCAGCAGTTTCCCAACGGGGGGGGCGTACTATGGCTACACCTTC. It is translated as CASSFPTGGAYYGYTF.

The V and J genes are TRBV14 and TRBJ2-3, with TRBD1 as a possible D gene (6 bases). The V and J ends lost 4 bases and 4 bases respectively, with 18 bases between them. CDR3 size: 16 residues. Germline CDR1 and CDR2: SGHDN and FVKESK. The CDR3 nucleotides read TGTGCCAGCAGCCTACCCCGGGACACAGGAGCAGATACGCAGTATTTT. Its translation is CASSLPRDTGADTQYF.

This clone was counted once. The rearrangement uses TRBV27 and TRBJ2-7; TRBD1 is a possible D gene (5 bases). The CDR3 covers 15 residues. Germline values: CDR1 MNHEY, CDR2 SMNVEV (reference sequence). V lost 3 bases and J lost 1, with 13 bases in between. CDR3: CASSFSFGHSYEQYF. The CDR3 region has the DNA TGTGCCAGCAGTTTCTCCTTCGGACATTCCTACGAGCAGTACTTC.

The V gene is TRBV30, the J gene TRBJ1-1; D perhaps matches TRBD1 (5 bases). Trimming pared 2 bases from V and 4 bases from J, leaving 17 bases between. The CDR3 has 15 amino acids. CDR1 and CDR2 (germline): GTSNPN, SVGIG (reference sequence). The CDR3 DNA reads TGTGCCTGGAGTTTAAGGCAGGGAAGGGGCACTGAAGCTTTCTTT. The encoded protein is CAWSLRQGRGTEAFF.

The chain employs TRBV11-2 and TRBJ2-3; possibly TRBD2 for D (6 bases). Germline V gene lookup returns CDR1 SGHAT and CDR2 FQNNGV. This CDR3 is 15 amino acids long. Trimming stripped 5 bases from V and 1 base from J, with 13 bases between. The CDR3 loop is CASSNSGGRTDTQYF. In DNA, the CDR3 is TGTGCCAGCAGCAATAGCGGAGGACGCACAGATACGCAGTATTTT.

The chain carries TRBV3-1 (or the pseudogene TRBV3-2) and TRBJ1-4; D is undetermined. Germline CDR1 and CDR2: LGHDT and YNNKEL (reference sequence). V lost 2 bases and J 4 bases, leaving 8 bases between the germline ends. The CDR3 is 14 amino acids. In nucleotides, the CDR3 is TGTGCCAGCAGCCAAAGCCTTGGTAATGAAAAACTGTTTTTT. Protein sequence: CASSQSLGNEKLFF.

The chain combines TRBV6-5 with TRBJ2-6, with TRBD2 as a possible D gene (6 bases). CDR1 and CDR2 (germline): MNHEY, SVGAGI. The CDR3 has 15 amino acids. V was clipped by 6 bases and J by 4 bases, with 13 bases between them. CDR3 amino acids: CASRGGRDGANVLTF. In nucleotides, the CDR3 is TGTGCCAGCAGGGGGGGAAGGGACGGGGCCAACGTCCTGACTTTC.

The CDR3 DNA sequence: TGTGCCACAGGGCAGCGGAACACTGAAGCTTTCTTT. Translating it yields CATGQRNTEAFF. The V call is TRBV19, the J call TRBJ1-1, with TRBD1 as a possible D gene (5 bases). The germline V gene has CDR1 LNHDA and CDR2 SQIVND (reference sequence). CDR3 size: 12 residues. The germline V and J ends were trimmed by 10 bases and 1 base, with 10 bases remaining between them.

This clone was seen just once. This rearrangement joins TRBV3-1 (or the pseudogene TRBV3-2) to TRBJ1-1, with D hard to call. The CDR3 spans 12 residues. V dropped 3 bases and J dropped 8 bases, with 10 bases sitting between them. Germline lookup yields CDR1 LGHDT and CDR2 YNNKEL (reference sequence). Here the CDR3 reads CASSQNQVEAFF. The CDR3 coding sequence is TGTGCCAGCAGCCAGAATCAGGTGGAAGCTTTCTTT.

This chain uses TRBV2 with TRBJ2-6; D is perhaps TRBD2 (6 bases). CDR3 length: 17 amino acids. V was pared by 3 bases and J by 0 bases, with 12 bases between. Germline CDR1 SNHLY, CDR2 FYNNEI. The CDR3 is CASSDPGTPSGANVLTF. The CDR3 region has the DNA TGTGCCAGCAGTGACCCAGGGACTCCCTCTGGGGCCAACGTCCTGACTTTC.

This chain joins TRBV5-1 and TRBJ1-6; the match to TRBD1 covers 8 bases. Losses at the gene ends were 0 bases for V and 9 bases for J; bases not matched to a gene: 8. Per the germline V gene, CDR1 is SGHRS and CDR2 is YFSETQ. This CDR3 is built from 16 residues. CDR3 DNA sequence: TGCGCCAGCAGCTTGGCCCTTTGGACAGGGACTTCACCCCTCCACTTT. It codes for CASSLALWTGTSPLHF.

The V and J genes are TRBV18 and TRBJ2-7; weak D call: TRBD1 (6 bases). This CDR3 is 15 amino acids long. CDR1 and CDR2 from the germline V gene are KGHSH and LQKENI. Between the trimmed V and J ends, which lost 3 bases and 5 bases, there was a span of 17 bases. The CDR3 loop is CASSPTQGPYHEQYF. The CDR3 DNA follows: TGTGCCAGCTCACCTACACAGGGTCCTTACCACGAGCAGTACTTC.